Listed below are T cell receptor beta chains from one sample, sequenced in a study of blood T cell repertoires in COVID-19. Data came from immunoSEQ multiplex PCR; TCRdb stores just in-frame clones and leaves some out. The table includes tens of thousands of clones, almost 85% detected once. The sample taken for sequencing was peripheral blood. Source of these receptors: a human donor in a cohort sampled during active COVID-19. Both conserved end residues are part of each CDR3. Fields, in order: V gene, J gene, D gene, CDR3 protein. A D gene is named only where the DNA matches it firmly.

v_call: TRBV15; j_call: TRBJ2-3; d_call: TRBD1; cdr3_aa: CATSSQGASTDTQYF
v_call: TRBV2; j_call: TRBJ2-1; d_call: TRBD2; cdr3_aa: CASSRSGGFNEQFF
v_call: TRBV2; j_call: TRBJ2-2; d_call: .; cdr3_aa: CASRDWGEPNTGELFF
v_call: TRBV5-1; j_call: TRBJ2-5; d_call: TRBD1; cdr3_aa: CASSSRDRKETQYF
v_call: TRBV5-1; j_call: TRBJ1-1; d_call: .; cdr3_aa: CASAPAAGTEAFF
v_call: TRBV6-5; j_call: TRBJ2-7; d_call: TRBD1; cdr3_aa: CASSPRTGRYEQYF
v_call: TRBV7-2; j_call: TRBJ2-1; d_call: TRBD1; cdr3_aa: CASSRDSTYNEQFF
v_call: TRBV19; j_call: TRBJ1-1; d_call: .; cdr3_aa: CASSVPRGWGTEAFF
v_call: TRBV7-6; j_call: TRBJ1-4; d_call: .; cdr3_aa: CASSHNPTGSNEKLFF
v_call: TRBV28; j_call: TRBJ2-7; d_call: .; cdr3_aa: CASSLPGSQSYEQYF
v_call: TRBV28; j_call: TRBJ2-1; d_call: .; cdr3_aa: CASSPGGVKGGNEQFF
v_call: TRBV5-6; j_call: TRBJ2-7; d_call: TRBD1; cdr3_aa: CASSPGDRGFYEQYF
v_call: TRBV28; j_call: TRBJ2-5; d_call: .; cdr3_aa: CASSWAGRGETQYF
v_call: TRBV27; j_call: TRBJ2-1; d_call: TRBD2; cdr3_aa: CASSRFGGGLHNEQFF
v_call: TRBV9; j_call: TRBJ2-3; d_call: .; cdr3_aa: CASSSSGGDTQYF
v_call: TRBV6-2/TRBV6-3; j_call: TRBJ2-2; d_call: .; cdr3_aa: CASSYGGSNTGELFF
v_call: TRBV6-1; j_call: TRBJ2-3; d_call: TRBD2; cdr3_aa: CASSGVRLAGSTDTQYF
v_call: TRBV29-1; j_call: TRBJ2-7; d_call: .; cdr3_aa: CSVGTGFIYEQYF
v_call: TRBV6-5; j_call: TRBJ2-5; d_call: .; cdr3_aa: CASSSARERDQYF
v_call: TRBV2; j_call: TRBJ1-4; d_call: TRBD1; cdr3_aa: CASHLGGQGGGTNEKLFF
v_call: TRBV19; j_call: TRBJ1-4; d_call: TRBD1; cdr3_aa: CASSTRGLGNEKLFF
v_call: TRBV12-3/TRBV12-4; j_call: TRBJ2-5; d_call: .; cdr3_aa: CASSRPAGETQYF
v_call: TRBV5-5; j_call: TRBJ1-2; d_call: TRBD1; cdr3_aa: CASSPGTGYGYTF
v_call: TRBV5-6; j_call: TRBJ2-3; d_call: .; cdr3_aa: CASSLRRTGRATDTQYF
v_call: TRBV13; j_call: TRBJ1-1; d_call: .; cdr3_aa: CASMRQTNTEAFF
v_call: TRBV20-1; j_call: TRBJ2-7; d_call: .; cdr3_aa: CSASHRDEQYF
v_call: TRBV11-3; j_call: TRBJ2-3; d_call: TRBD1; cdr3_aa: CASGTVSTDTQYF
v_call: TRBV19; j_call: TRBJ2-3; d_call: TRBD1; cdr3_aa: CASSPGRDRETSDTQYF
v_call: TRBV5-6; j_call: TRBJ2-7; d_call: .; cdr3_aa: CASSFGGTVSYEQYF
v_call: TRBV18; j_call: TRBJ2-2; d_call: .; cdr3_aa: CASSLQGSANTGELFF
v_call: TRBV7-9; j_call: TRBJ2-7; d_call: TRBD1; cdr3_aa: CASRHGQGRTEQYF
v_call: TRBV29-1; j_call: TRBJ1-1; d_call: .; cdr3_aa: CSVGSSMNTEAFF
v_call: TRBV7-2; j_call: TRBJ2-1; d_call: .; cdr3_aa: CASSFGPTGTYNEQFF
v_call: TRBV7-9; j_call: TRBJ2-5; d_call: .; cdr3_aa: CASSQAPARGPQETQYF
v_call: TRBV19; j_call: TRBJ2-3; d_call: .; cdr3_aa: CASSWAGSTDTQYF
v_call: TRBV24-1; j_call: TRBJ2-2; d_call: .; cdr3_aa: CATSKEVDTGELFF
v_call: TRBV27; j_call: TRBJ2-7; d_call: TRBD2; cdr3_aa: CASSRLAGTYEQYF
v_call: TRBV5-1; j_call: TRBJ2-1; d_call: TRBD1; cdr3_aa: CASSLGTGALDEQFF
v_call: TRBV3-1/TRBV3-2; j_call: TRBJ2-6; d_call: TRBD1; cdr3_aa: CASSQAGQSSGANVLTF
v_call: TRBV5-1; j_call: TRBJ2-7; d_call: .; cdr3_aa: CASSLAAVVGNEQYF
v_call: TRBV19; j_call: TRBJ2-2; d_call: .; cdr3_aa: CASREAGELFF
v_call: TRBV3-1/TRBV3-2; j_call: TRBJ1-2; d_call: TRBD1; cdr3_aa: CASSQDRGTGGNYGYTF
v_call: TRBV6-5; j_call: TRBJ1-1; d_call: .; cdr3_aa: CASSLPGTSAFF
v_call: TRBV6-4; j_call: TRBJ1-2; d_call: .; cdr3_aa: CASSPGGGGSYGYTF
v_call: TRBV2; j_call: TRBJ2-7; d_call: .; cdr3_aa: CASSESSYEQYF
v_call: TRBV6-6; j_call: TRBJ1-2; d_call: TRBD1; cdr3_aa: CASIKGQGLNLYGYTF
v_call: TRBV18; j_call: TRBJ1-1; d_call: .; cdr3_aa: CASSAKTGRAEAFF
v_call: TRBV19; j_call: TRBJ1-2; d_call: TRBD1; cdr3_aa: CASSRTGNYGYTF
v_call: TRBV9; j_call: TRBJ1-2; d_call: .; cdr3_aa: CASSVEAYDYGYTF
v_call: TRBV28; j_call: TRBJ2-7; d_call: TRBD2; cdr3_aa: CASRRGGRPSYEQYF
v_call: TRBV5-1; j_call: TRBJ1-4; d_call: .; cdr3_aa: CASSLGLGSGNEKLFF
v_call: TRBV5-1; j_call: TRBJ2-5; d_call: TRBD1; cdr3_aa: CASSPRDREGETQYF
v_call: TRBV15; j_call: TRBJ2-7; d_call: .; cdr3_aa: CATSRDGQGIREQYF